The 11 T cell receptor beta chains in this list originate from one sample, sequenced in a study of PD-1 blockade in mismatch repair-deficient tumors. Sequencing used immunoSEQ multiplex PCR; TCRdb keeps in-frame clones, though not all of them. Of roughly 32,000 clones in the sample, approximately 84% were seen once. The sample in question was PBMCs, obtained roughly 6 weeks after starting pembrolizumab. Source of these receptors: an adult with mismatch repair-deficient cancer.

In this sample, this clone turned up once. This sequence joins TRBV21-1 and TRBJ2-2; TRBD2, the table's D call, lacks a check against the DNA. TRBV21-1 is a listed pseudogene. The CDR3 spans 14 residues. This chain's CDR3 is CASSPPRGTGELFF. The CDR3, as DNA: TGTGCCAGCAGCCCCCCTCGGGGGACCGGGGAGCTGTTTTTT.

V gene TRBV5-1 combines with J gene TRBJ1-4, with a tentative D call TRBD1 (5 bases). V lost 3 bases, J lost 0 bases, and 12 bases lay in between. The germline V gene encodes CDR1 SGHRS and CDR2 YFSETQ. CDR3 length equals 16 residues. CDR3 sequence: CASSSNLGATNEKLFF. The CDR3 DNA reads as TGCGCCAGCAGCTCGAACTTAGGGGCAACTAATGAAAAACTGTTTTTT.

This chain connects TRBV2 to TRBJ2-7, with TRBD2 matching 7 bases. Per germline, CDR1 SNHLY and CDR2 FYNNEI. With V trimmed by 5 bases and J by 0 bases, 1 base remained unmatched. The CDR3 covers 13 residues. CDR3 nucleotides: TGTGCCAGCAGTCGCGGGGGCTCCTACGAGCAGTACTTC. Amino acids: CASSRGGSYEQYF.

This sequence joins TRBV5-1 and TRBJ1-4; 11 bases are shared with TRBD1. The V gene's germline CDR1 is SGHRS and CDR2 YFSETQ. The V and J ends lost 6 bases and 7 bases, in that order; junction bases with no gene match: 8. This CDR3 is built from 15 residues. CDR3 coding DNA: TGCGCCAGCACCTCGACCGGGACAGGGGGTGAAAAACTGTTTTTT. Translating gives CASTSTGTGGEKLFF.

V gene TRBV19 combines with J gene TRBJ1-4; D gene ambiguous. CDR3 size: 13 residues. V was trimmed by 5 bases and J by 4 bases, leaving 8 bases between them. Germline CDR1 and CDR2: LNHDA and SQIVND (reference sequence). DNA of the CDR3: TGTGCCAGTAGTGGGCAACTTAATGAAAAACTGTTTTTT. It codes for CASSGQLNEKLFF.

This chain connects TRBV28 to TRBJ2-7, with 14 bases fitting TRBD2. Germline CDR1 reads MDHEN; CDR2 reads SYDVKM. The CDR3 extends over 16 amino acids. J gave up 4 bases and V 4 bases, and 6 bases lay outside the gene matches. CDR3: CASSSIGTSGSYEQYF. CDR3 DNA sequence: TGTGCCAGCAGTTCTATAGGGACTAGCGGGAGTTACGAGCAGTACTTC. The variable domain in full, completed from reference TRBV28 and TRBJ2-7, reads DVKVTQSSRYLVKRTGEKVFLECVQDMDHENMFWYRQDPGLGLRLIYFSYDVKMKEKGDIPEGYSVSREKKERFSLILESASTNQTSMYLCASSSIGTSGSYEQYFGPGTRLTVT.

The rearrangement uses TRBV10-3 and TRBJ2-5; D ambiguous. The J call is doubtful: the DNA matches TRBJ2-7 better. Germline V gives CDR1 ENHRY, CDR2 SYGVKD. The CDR3 is 12 residues long. Written as DNA, the CDR3 is TGTGCCATCAGTGAGTCGCCCTACGAGCAGTACTTC. Translated, it gives CAISESPYEQYF.

This clone was seen a handful of times. This chain uses TRBV18 with TRBJ2-7; tentative D call: TRBD1 (5 bases). V shed 1 base and J shed 0 bases, with 19 bases lying between them. Per germline, CDR1 KGHSH and CDR2 LQKENI. The CDR3 consists of 18 residues. The CDR3 loop is CASSPLPLIARDSYEQYF. The CDR3 bases are TGTGCCAGCTCACCACTGCCCCTTATAGCCAGGGACTCCTACGAGCAGTACTTC.

This clone ranks as medium-sized (0.01 to 0.1%). V gene TRBV4-2 combines with J gene TRBJ2-2; 13 positions agree with TRBD2. V shed 10 bases, J shed 4 bases, and the junction held 9 bases outside the gene matches. CDR1 and CDR2 (germline): LGHNA, YNFKEQ. This CDR3 comprises 16 residues. This CDR3 is CAIKLAGGPSTGELFF. CDR3 nucleotide sequence: TGTGCCATCAAACTAGCGGGAGGGCCGTCCACCGGGGAGCTGTTTTTT.

The J gene is TRBJ2-5, the V gene TRBV9, with TRBD2 matching 9 bases. V shed 4 bases and J 2 bases; nucleotides not matched to a gene: 9. The CDR3 totals 16 residues. Germline lookup yields CDR1 SGDLS and CDR2 YYNGEE. In DNA, the CDR3 is TGTGCCAGCAGCCCGCGGGGCGGGAGGGGTCAAGAGACCCAGTACTTC. It is translated as CASSPRGGRGQETQYF.

The chain employs TRBV18 and TRBJ2-5, with 7 nucleotides matching TRBD1. Germline lookup yields CDR1 KGHSH and CDR2 LQKENI. The V and J ends lost 4 bases and 5 bases, in that order; junction bases with no gene match: 7. The CDR3 totals 14 residues. DNA for the CDR3: TGTGCCAGCTCACGATTGACAGGGTGGGAGACCCAGTACTTC. The encoded protein is CASSRLTGWETQYF.